These T cell receptor beta chains were read from a single sample in a study of shared clonotypes between healthy human individuals. Here immunoSEQ multiplex PCR was the method, and the copy in TCRdb shows in-frame clones only, minus some. The sample carries around 750,000 clones, 74% recorded once. Material: memory CD4+ T cells sorted from blood. The receptor set was obtained from a woman aged 25 to 39 in good health. CDR3s include the opening cysteine and the closing phenylalanine or tryptophan. D genes are given only for firm matches. Clone sizes are given selectively: once, few, many, or a class where the clone is expanded.

V	D	J	size	CDR3	DNA
TRBV6-6	TRBD1	TRBJ2-3	.	CASRPNTGGGSDTQYF	TGTGCCAGCAGACCTAATACAGGGGGCGGTTCAGATACGCAGTATTTT
TRBV28	.	TRBJ2-7	.	CASSFSGQPYEQYF	TGTGCCAGCAGTTTCTCGGGGCAACCCTACGAGCAGTACTTC
TRBV28	.	TRBJ1-1	.	CASMFRRNTEAFF	TGTGCCAGCATGTTCAGGAGGAACACTGAAGCTTTCTTT
TRBV5-1	TRBD2	TRBJ2-3	.	CASSLWLAGAGTDTQYF	TGCGCCAGCAGCTTGTGGCTAGCGGGAGCTGGCACAGATACGCAGTATTTT
TRBV7-9	TRBD1	TRBJ1-6	.	CASSSGQGAHSPLHF	TGTGCCAGCAGCTCGGGACAGGGGGCACATTCACCCCTCCACTTT
TRBV5-4	TRBD1	TRBJ1-2	few	CASSGGAGGSIGYTF	TGTGCCAGCAGCGGCGGGGCAGGGGGGAGTATCGGCTACACCTTC
TRBV25-1	.	TRBJ1-1	.	CASIHPSGIEITEAFF	TGTGCCAGCATCCACCCCTCAGGAATCGAGATCACTGAAGCTTTCTTT
TRBV11-2	TRBD1	TRBJ1-1	.	CASSLGIASQGQGTEAFF	TGTGCCAGCAGCTTAGGGATCGCCTCACAGGGGCAGGGCACTGAAGCTTTCTTT
TRBV15	TRBD2	TRBJ2-3	.	CATLAGESTDTQYF	TGTGCCACCCTAGCGGGAGAGAGCACAGATACGCAGTATTTT
TRBV18	TRBD2	TRBJ2-2	.	CASSQRENAAGELFF	TGTGCCAGCTCCCAGCGGGAGAACGCCGCCGGGGAGCTGTTTTTT
TRBV5-1	TRBD2	TRBJ2-3	.	CASSFLAGATDTQYF	TGCGCCAGCAGCTTCTTAGCGGGAGCTACAGATACGCAGTATTTT
TRBV19	TRBD2	TRBJ2-1	.	CASNPGVAGRNEQFF	TGTGCCAGTAACCCCGGAGTAGCGGGACGCAATGAGCAGTTCTTC
TRBV28	TRBD2	TRBJ2-1	few	CASTQSRAGSSYNEQFF	TGTGCCAGCACGCAATCGAGAGCGGGAAGCTCCTACAATGAGCAGTTCTTC
TRBV5-8	TRBD2	TRBJ2-3	.	CASSLRLAGEEDTQYF	TGTGCCAGCAGCTTGAGGCTAGCGGGAGAGGAAGATACGCAGTATTTT
TRBV7-2	.	TRBJ2-3	.	CASSLYDITDTQYF	TGTGCCAGCAGCTTATATGATATCACAGATACGCAGTATTTT
TRBV4-2	.	TRBJ2-1	.	CASSPTLTRDNEQFF	TGTGCCAGCAGCCCCACCTTGACTCGTGACAATGAGCAGTTCTTC
TRBV2	TRBD1	TRBJ1-1	.	CASRPGQGASWTEAFF	TGTGCCAGCCGACCGGGACAGGGGGCCTCTTGGACTGAAGCTTTCTTT
TRBV6-5	.	TRBJ2-7	.	CASSPDEGLYEQYF	TGTGCCAGCAGTCCCGACGAGGGGCTCTACGAGCAGTACTTC